The TCR beta chain described here comes from a study of beta chain features in type 1 diabetes. Looking at the study overall: Examination covered some 110,000,000 sorted cells spanning all samples.

In the case of this clone: Its target is unknown.

V was shortened by 0 bases and J by 2 bases, with 13 bases between the two germline ends. Looked up from germline, CDR1 is MNHEY and CDR2 is SMNVEV (reference sequence). This CDR3 is built from 16 residues. Study observations and caveats: Possible PCR preference for shorter templates applied equally to patients and controls. There was no resolution here of whether HLA type influences TCRB rearrangement. Individuals with type 1 diabetes displayed fewer insertions and more deletions at VDJ junctions.

All of the isolated RNA was reverse transcribed, so expressed TCRB transcripts were sequenced. This table comes from immunoSEQ multiplex PCR, and its TCRdb copy is limited to in-frame clones, with some not included. The sample gives about 620,000 clones, around 16% of which show up once; roughly 0.098% is in the top ten. The origin of this receptor is a man aged 18 to 30 in good health. The sequenced sample was naive CD4+ T cells from blood. V and J are TRBV27 and TRBJ2-5, with D perhaps TRBD2 (7 bases). For the CDR3, the DNA is TGTGCCAGCAGTTTATCTCGCGGGGGCGCGCAAGAGACCCAGTACTTC. This translates into CASSLSRGGAQETQYF.